The 5 T cell receptor beta chains below come from one sample, sequenced in a study of blood T cell repertoires in COVID-19. Here immunoSEQ multiplex PCR was the method, and the copy in TCRdb shows in-frame clones only, minus some. The sample has 310,000 or so clones, roughly 87% seen once; the top ten hold approximately 5.2%. Input material: PBMCs or T cells enriched from blood (not recorded which). Every receptor here comes from a woman in her thirties who had recovered from COVID-19.

The chain joins TRBV9 to TRBJ1-1; a possible D gene is TRBD1 (5 bases). The CDR3 spans 15 residues. V lost 0 bases and J lost 1, with 10 bases in between. Germline lookup yields CDR1 SGDLS and CDR2 YYNGEE. The CDR3 spells CASSVVGRANTEAFF. For the CDR3, the DNA is TGTGCCAGCAGCGTAGTGGGCAGGGCGAACACTGAAGCTTTCTTT. The entire variable domain, with the rest obtained from reference TRBV9 and TRBJ1-1, is as follows: DSGVTQTPKHLITATGQRVTLRCSPRSGDLSVYWYQQSLDQGLQFLIQYYNGEERAKGNILERFSAQQFPDLHSELNLSSLELGDSALYFCASSVVGRANTEAFFGQGTRLTVV.

V and J are TRBV9 and TRBJ2-5; TRBD2 matches 7 bases. V lost 1 base to trimming and J lost 5 bases; unmatched junction nucleotides: 5. The CDR3 has 14 amino acids. Germline-derived CDR1 and CDR2 are SGDLS and YYNGEE. CDR3 in amino acids: CASSVRAGTETQYF. The CDR3, as DNA: TGTGCCAGCAGCGTAAGAGCGGGGACGGAGACCCAGTACTTC. The whole variable domain, filled in from reference TRBV9 and TRBJ2-5, reads DSGVTQTPKHLITATGQRVTLRCSPRSGDLSVYWYQQSLDQGLQFLIQYYNGEERAKGNILERFSAQQFPDLHSELNLSSLELGDSALYFCASSVRAGTETQYFGPGTRLLVL.

V gene TRBV3-1 (or the pseudogene TRBV3-2) combines with J gene TRBJ2-1; D may be TRBD2 (7 bases). Germline V lookup: CDR1 LGHDT, CDR2 YNNKEL (reference sequence). The CDR3 is 16 residues long. V shed 5 bases and J shed 2 bases, with 16 bases lying between them. The CDR3 sequence is CASSARGGVTYNEQFF. In DNA, the CDR3 is TGTGCCAGCAGCGCAAGAGGGGGGGTTACCTACAATGAGCAGTTCTTC.

The rearrangement links TRBV6-6 to TRBJ1-4; D may be TRBD1 (5 bases). Germline CDR1 reads MNHNY; CDR2 reads SVGAGI (reference sequence). The CDR3 is 14 amino acids. V lost 0 bases, J lost 7 bases, and 9 bases lay in between. CDR3 nucleotides: TGTGCCAGCAGTTACTCGGGGCCCAGTGAAAAACTGTTTTTT. Its translation: CASSYSGPSEKLFF.

The chain links TRBV29-1 to TRBJ1-4; D is possibly TRBD1 (6 bases). V dropped 1 base and J dropped 6 bases, with 9 bases sitting between them. The CDR3 sequence is 13 residues long. Germline V CDR1 and CDR2: SQVTM, ANQGSEA. In DNA, the CDR3 is TGCAGCGTTGAAGTGCCAGGGGATGAAAAACTGTTTTTT. Its translation is CSVEVPGDEKLFF.